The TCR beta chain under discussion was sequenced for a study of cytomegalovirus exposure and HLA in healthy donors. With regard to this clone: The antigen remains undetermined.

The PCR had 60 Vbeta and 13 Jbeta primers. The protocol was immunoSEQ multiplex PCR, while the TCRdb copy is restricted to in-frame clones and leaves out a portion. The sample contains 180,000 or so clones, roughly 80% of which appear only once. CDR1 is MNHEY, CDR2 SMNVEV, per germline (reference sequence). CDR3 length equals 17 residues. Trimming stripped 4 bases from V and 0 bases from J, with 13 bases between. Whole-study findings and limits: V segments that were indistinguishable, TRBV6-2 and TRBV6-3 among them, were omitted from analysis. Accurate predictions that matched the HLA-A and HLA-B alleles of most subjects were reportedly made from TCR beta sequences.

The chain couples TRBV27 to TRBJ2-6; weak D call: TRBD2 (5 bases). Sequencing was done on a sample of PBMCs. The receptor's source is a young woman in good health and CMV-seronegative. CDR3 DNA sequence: TGTGCCAGCAGTTGGGTGGGGAGTGTCTCTGGGGCCAACGTCCTGACTTTC. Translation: CASSWVGSVSGANVLTF.